The clone carrying this T cell receptor (beta chain) is labeled medium-sized. The CDR3 has 16 residues. From germline, CDR1 is MNHEY and CDR2 SVGEGT. V dropped 2 bases and J dropped 0; count of bases not matched to a gene: 4. This sample was taken from a study of patients and donors after allogeneic stem cell transplantation. A single record per CDR3 protein comes from TCRdb applying MiXCR to the RT-PCR reads. The table shows some 3,000 distinct CDR3 sequences, with about 5% occurring only once. Sequenced material: blood, either unsorted or a sorted T cell fraction (not recorded which). This chain links TRBV6-2 or TRBV6-3 with TRBJ2-1; TRBD1 aligns across 7 bases. The receptor's source is a human donor who was either an allogeneic HSCT recipient or a stem cell or donor lymphocyte infusion donor (not recorded which). It is not recorded whose cells these are; they may come from a transplant donor. This CDR3 is CASSYTGASSYNEQFF. CDR3 nucleotide sequence: TGTGCCAGCAGTTACACAGGGGCGAGCTCCTACAATGAGCAGTTCTTC.